This T cell receptor (beta chain) was recorded in a study of shared clonotypes between healthy human individuals. Overall study: For every donor, three CD4 naive, three CD4 memory, two CD8 naive and one CD8 memory plates were used. General study points: Blood was the only sampled material, and tissue repertoires likely differ. When naive CD4 clonotypes were compared across several donors, approximately 4.9% were shared.

The naive CD8 fraction comprised CD45RO-negative cells positively selected for CCR7 and excluded terminally differentiated effector memory CD45RA+ cells. Every contributor of samples was a Caucasian grown-up residing in Nashville, Tennessee. Method: immunoSEQ multiplex PCR; TCRdb's copy keeps in-frame clones and lacks some. The sample lists millions of clones; 85% to 95% were seen once. A remark on this clone: No antigen is known for it.

V was pared by 5 bases and J by 5 bases, with 19 bases between. This CDR3 comprises 15 residues. Germline CDR1 SGHTA, CDR2 FQGNSA. This chain connects TRBV7-2 to TRBJ2-7; D is tentatively TRBD1 or TRBD2 (6 bases each). The sequenced material came from naive CD8+ T cells sorted from blood. The receptor comes from a man aged 18 to 29 in good health. In DNA, the CDR3 is TGTGCCAGCAGCCCTATCAGTGGGGGGCGAGACGAGCAGTACTTC. As protein: CASSPISGGRDEQYF.